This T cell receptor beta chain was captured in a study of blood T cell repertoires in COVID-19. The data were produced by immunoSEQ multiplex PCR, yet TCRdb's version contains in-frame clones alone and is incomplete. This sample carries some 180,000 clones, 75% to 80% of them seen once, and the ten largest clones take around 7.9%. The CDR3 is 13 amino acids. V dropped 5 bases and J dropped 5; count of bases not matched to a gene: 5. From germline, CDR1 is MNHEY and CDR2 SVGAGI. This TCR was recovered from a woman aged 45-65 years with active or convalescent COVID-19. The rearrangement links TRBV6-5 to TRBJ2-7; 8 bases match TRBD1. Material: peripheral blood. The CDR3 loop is CASSPDRGNEQYF. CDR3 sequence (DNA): TGTGCCAGCAGTCCCGACAGGGGCAACGAGCAGTACTTC.